The sequence of this TCR beta chain was determined in a study of technical replicates of blood from a handful of donors. TCRdb's copy holds only in-frame clones and misses some; the assay was immunoSEQ multiplex PCR. This sample has fewer than 85,000 clones; 96% occur once, and the top ten carry approximately 0.32%. Germline CDR1 reads ENHRY; CDR2 reads SYGVKD. The CDR3 totals 14 residues. V was clipped by 0 bases and J by 7 bases, with 12 bases between them. This sequence joins TRBV10-3 and TRBJ1-2; D gene ambiguous. The TCR originated in a human donor in good health. Sequences were obtained from T cells isolated from PBMCs. The CDR3 sequence is CAISESSKAGGYTF. As DNA, the CDR3 is TGTGCCATCAGTGAGTCGAGTAAAGCAGGTGGCTACACCTTC.